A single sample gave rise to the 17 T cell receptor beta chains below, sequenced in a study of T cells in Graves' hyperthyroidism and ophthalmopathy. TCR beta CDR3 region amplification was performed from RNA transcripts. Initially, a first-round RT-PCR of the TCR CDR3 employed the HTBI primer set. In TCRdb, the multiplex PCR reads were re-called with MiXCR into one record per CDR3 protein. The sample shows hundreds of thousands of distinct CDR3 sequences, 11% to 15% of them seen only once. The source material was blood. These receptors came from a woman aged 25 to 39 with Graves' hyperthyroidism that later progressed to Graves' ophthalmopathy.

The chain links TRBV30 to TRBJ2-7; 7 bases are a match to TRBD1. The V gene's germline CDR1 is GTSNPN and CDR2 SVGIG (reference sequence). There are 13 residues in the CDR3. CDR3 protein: CPSRGQGEREQYF. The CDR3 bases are TGTCCCTCTAGGGGGCAGGGGGAAAGAGAGCAGTACTTC.

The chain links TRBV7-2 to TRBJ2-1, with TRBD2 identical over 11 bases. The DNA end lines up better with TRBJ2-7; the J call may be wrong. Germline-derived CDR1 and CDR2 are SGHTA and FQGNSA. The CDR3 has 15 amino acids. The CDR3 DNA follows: TGTGCCAGCGGCCAACTAGCGGGAGTCCACAATGAGCAGTACTTC. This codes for CASGQLAGVHNEQYF.

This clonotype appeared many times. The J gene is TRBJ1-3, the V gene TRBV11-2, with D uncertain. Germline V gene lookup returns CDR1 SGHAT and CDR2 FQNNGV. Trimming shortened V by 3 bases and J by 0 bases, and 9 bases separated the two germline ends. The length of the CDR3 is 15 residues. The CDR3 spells CASSLSASSGNTIYF. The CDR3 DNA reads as TGTGCCAGCAGCTTGTCAGCAAGCTCTGGAAACACCATATATTTT.

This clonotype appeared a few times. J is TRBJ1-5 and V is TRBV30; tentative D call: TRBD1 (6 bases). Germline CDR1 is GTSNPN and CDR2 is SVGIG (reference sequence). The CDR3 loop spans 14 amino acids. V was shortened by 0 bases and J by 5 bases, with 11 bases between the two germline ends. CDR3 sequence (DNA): TGTGCCTGGAGTGTAGGGGACAACCATCAGCCCCAGCATTTT. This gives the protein CAWSVGDNHQPQHF.

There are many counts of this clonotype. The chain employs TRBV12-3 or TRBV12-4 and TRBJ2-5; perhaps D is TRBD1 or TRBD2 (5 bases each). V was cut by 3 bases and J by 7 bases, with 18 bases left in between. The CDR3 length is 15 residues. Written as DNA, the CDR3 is TGTGCCAGCAGTTTTTCCGGGACCCACCGGGGGACCCAGTACTTC. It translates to CASSFSGTHRGTQYF.

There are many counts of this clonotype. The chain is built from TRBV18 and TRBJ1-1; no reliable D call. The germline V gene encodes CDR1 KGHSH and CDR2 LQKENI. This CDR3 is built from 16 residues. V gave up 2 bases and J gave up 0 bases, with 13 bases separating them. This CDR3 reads CASSPKEVIMNTEAFF. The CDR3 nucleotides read TGTGCCAGCTCACCAAAGGAGGTAATCATGAACACTGAAGCTTTCTTT.

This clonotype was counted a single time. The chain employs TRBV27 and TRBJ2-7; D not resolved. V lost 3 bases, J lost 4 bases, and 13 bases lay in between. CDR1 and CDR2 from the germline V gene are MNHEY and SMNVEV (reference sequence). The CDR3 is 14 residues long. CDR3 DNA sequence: TGTGCCAGCAGTTTGACCGGGCTAAGGTACGAGCAGTACTTC. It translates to CASSLTGLRYEQYF.

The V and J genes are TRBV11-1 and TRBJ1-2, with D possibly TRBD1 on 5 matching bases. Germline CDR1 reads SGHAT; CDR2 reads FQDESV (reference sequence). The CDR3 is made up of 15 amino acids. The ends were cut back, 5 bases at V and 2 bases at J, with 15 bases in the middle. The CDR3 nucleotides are TGTGCCAGCAGCCCTTCGACAGAAATCAACTATGGCTACACCTTC. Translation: CASSPSTEINYGYTF.

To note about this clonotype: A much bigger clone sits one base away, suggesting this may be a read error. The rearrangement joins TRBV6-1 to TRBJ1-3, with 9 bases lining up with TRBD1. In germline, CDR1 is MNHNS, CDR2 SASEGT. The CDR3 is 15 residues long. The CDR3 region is CASERDRESGSTIYF. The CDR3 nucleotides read TGTGCCAGCGAGAGGGACAGGGAATCCGGAAGCACCATATATTTT.

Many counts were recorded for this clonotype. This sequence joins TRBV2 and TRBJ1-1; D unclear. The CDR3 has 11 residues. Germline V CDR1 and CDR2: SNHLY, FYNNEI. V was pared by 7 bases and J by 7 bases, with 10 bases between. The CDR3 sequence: CASIIEVEAFF. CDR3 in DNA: TGTGCCAGCATAATCGAGGTTGAAGCTTTCTTT.

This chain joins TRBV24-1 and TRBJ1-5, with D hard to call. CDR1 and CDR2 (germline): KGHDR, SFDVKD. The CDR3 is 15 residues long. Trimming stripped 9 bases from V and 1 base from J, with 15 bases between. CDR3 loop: CATLPDGTSNQPQHF. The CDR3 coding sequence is TGTGCCACCCTCCCGGACGGTACCAGCAATCAGCCCCAGCATTTT.

The CDR3 sequence is CASSLTPSSGNTIYF. The CDR3 DNA follows: TGTGCCAGCAGTCTTACACCGTCCTCTGGAAACACCATATATTTT. The chain combines TRBV14 with TRBJ1-3, with no clear D. The CDR3 has 15 residues. Germline CDR1 reads SGHDN; CDR2 reads FVKESK. Between the trimmed V and J ends, which lost 6 bases and 0 bases, there was a span of 12 bases.

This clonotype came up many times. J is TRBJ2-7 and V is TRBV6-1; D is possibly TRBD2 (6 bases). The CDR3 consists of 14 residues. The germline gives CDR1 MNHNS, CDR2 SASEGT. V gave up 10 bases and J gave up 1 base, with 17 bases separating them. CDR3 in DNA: TGTGCCACCCTGGGCAGCGGGCCTTCCTACGAGCAGTACTTC. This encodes CATLGSGPSYEQYF.

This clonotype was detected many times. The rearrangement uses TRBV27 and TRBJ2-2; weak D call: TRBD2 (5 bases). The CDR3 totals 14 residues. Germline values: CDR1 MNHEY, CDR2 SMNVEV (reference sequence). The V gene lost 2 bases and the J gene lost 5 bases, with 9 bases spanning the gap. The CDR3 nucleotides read TGTGCCAGCAGTTTAGAGGGTAGAACCGGGGAGCTGTTTTTT. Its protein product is CASSLEGRTGELFF.

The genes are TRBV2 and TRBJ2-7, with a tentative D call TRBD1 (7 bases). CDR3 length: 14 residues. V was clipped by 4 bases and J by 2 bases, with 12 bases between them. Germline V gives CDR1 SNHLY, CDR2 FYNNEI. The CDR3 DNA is TGTGCCAGCAGTGGACAGGGACTTACCTACGAGCAGTACTTC. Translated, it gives CASSGQGLTYEQYF.

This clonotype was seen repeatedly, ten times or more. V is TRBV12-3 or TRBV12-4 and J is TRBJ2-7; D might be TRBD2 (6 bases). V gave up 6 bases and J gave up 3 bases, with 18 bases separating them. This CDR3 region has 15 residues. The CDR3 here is CASSATSSGDYEQYF. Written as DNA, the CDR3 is TGTGCCAGCAGCGCCACCTCATCGGGAGACTACGAGCAGTACTTC.

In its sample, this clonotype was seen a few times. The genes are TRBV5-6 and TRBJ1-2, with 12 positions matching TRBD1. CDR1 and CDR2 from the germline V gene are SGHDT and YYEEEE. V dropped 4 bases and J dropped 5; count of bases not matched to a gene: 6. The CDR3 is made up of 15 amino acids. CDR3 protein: CASSPGQGARYGYTF. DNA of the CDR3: TGTGCCAGCAGCCCGGGACAGGGGGCGCGATATGGCTACACCTTC.